Below are 18 T cell receptor beta chains sequenced from a single sample in a study of blood T cells in healthy people across ages. PCR was performed a second time for about 6 to 12 cycles using a sample-barcoded 5' primer and a J-beta primer mix. Each CDR3 protein gets one entry after TCRdb re-called the 5' RACE reads with MiXCR. The table shows about 830,000 distinct CDR3 sequences, with 55% to 65% occurring only once. Source material: blood. The receptors come from a man under 40 in good health.

This chain uses TRBV10-3 with TRBJ2-7; 9 nucleotides line up with TRBD1. Germline V gene data show CDR1 as ENHRY and CDR2 as SYGVKD. Trimming cost V 3 bases and J 6 bases; bases outside gene matches: 3. This CDR3 has 13 amino acids. CDR3 in DNA: TGTGCCATCAGTGATGTGACAGGGGGCGAGCAGTACTTC. Translated: CAISDVTGGEQYF.

The CDR3 DNA follows: TGCAGCGTGGGCGCGGACAGCTCTGGAAACACCATATATTTT. The encoded protein is CSVGADSSGNTIYF. This chain connects TRBV29-1 to TRBJ1-3; D is possibly TRBD1 (6 bases). CDR1 and CDR2 from the germline V gene are SQVTM and ANQGSEA. V lost 6 bases, J lost 0 bases, and 12 bases lay in between. The CDR3 is 14 residues long.

The J gene is TRBJ2-1, the V gene TRBV27; 7 bases are shared with TRBD2. J lost 10 bases, V lost 3 bases, and 3 bases had no gene match. The CDR3 contains 12 residues. The germline gives CDR1 MNHEY, CDR2 SMNVEV (reference sequence). The CDR3 DNA reads TGTGCCAGCAGTTTCCTTAGCGGGGAGCAGTTCTTC. This encodes CASSFLSGEQFF.

In its sample, this clonotype was seen a few times. The chain recombines TRBV10-2 with TRBJ2-3; 11 bases map to TRBD2. This CDR3 is 15 amino acids long. Germline-derived CDR1 and CDR2 are WSHSY and SAAADI. The V gene end was trimmed by 5 bases and the J gene end by 0 bases; junction bases not matched to a gene: 1. The CDR3: CASSTSGGSTDTQYF. The CDR3 nucleotides are TGCGCCAGCAGTACTAGCGGGGGAAGCACAGATACGCAGTATTTT.

The gene calls are TRBV7-2 and TRBJ1-4; TRBD1 matches 9 bases. V trimming: 5 bases; J trimming: 15 bases; junction bases outside the gene matches: 10. CDR1 is SGHTA and CDR2 is FQGNSA in the germline V gene. This CDR3 is built from 13 residues. The CDR3 loop reads CASSAPGQGRVFF. CDR3 nucleotides: TGTGCCAGCAGCGCACCGGGACAGGGAAGAGTGTTTTTT.

As to this clonotype: One end of the junction varies from germline; a read error may be responsible. This sequence joins TRBV5-1 and TRBJ1-4; 7 bases fit TRBD1. This CDR3 region has 16 residues. Germline assignment: CDR1 SGHRS and CDR2 YFSETQ. This CDR3 reads CSSSLGQRMSIEKLFF. The CDR3 DNA reads TGCTCCAGCAGCCTGGGACAGCGAATGTCGATTGAAAAACTGTTTTTT.

V is TRBV6-5 and J is TRBJ2-3; TRBD1 is a possible D gene (5 bases). CDR3 length: 15 residues. Per germline, CDR1 MNHEY and CDR2 SVGAGI. The germline V and J ends were trimmed by 5 bases and 4 bases, with 16 bases remaining between them. CDR3 sequence (DNA): TGTGCCAGCAGTGATACAGGCGCCCCCCCAGATACGCAGTATTTT. Residues: CASSDTGAPPDTQYF.

The chain recombines TRBV6-2 or TRBV6-3 with TRBJ1-2; D gene ambiguous. V lost 4 bases and J lost 6, with 9 bases in between. CDR3 length equals 12 residues. Per the germline V gene, CDR1 is MNHEY and CDR2 is SVGEGT. CDR3 protein: CASSSENDGYTF. The CDR3 region has the DNA TGTGCCAGCAGTTCCGAAAACGATGGCTACACCTTC.

This chain links TRBV20-1 with TRBJ2-5; D is possibly TRBD2 (6 bases). This CDR3 contains 12 residues. CDR1 and CDR2 from the germline V gene are DFQATT and SNEGSKA (reference sequence). The CDR3 bases are TGCTCATCTAGCGTCCTCCAAGAGACCCAGTACTTC. Its translation is CSSSVLQETQYF.

In its sample, this clonotype was seen a few times. The chain joins TRBV6-5 to TRBJ2-7; TRBD2 matches 12 bases. Germline lookup yields CDR1 MNHEY and CDR2 SVGAGI. CDR3 length: 14 residues. Trimming removed 5 bases from V and 7 bases from J; junction bases left unmatched: 6. DNA of the CDR3: TGTGCCAGCAGTCTAGCGGGGGGGCGGACTGAGCAGTACTTC. Amino acids: CASSLAGGRTEQYF.

The chain uses TRBV29-1 and TRBJ2-5; D unclear. Per the germline V gene, CDR1 is SQVTM and CDR2 is ANQGSEA. Trimming cost V 6 bases and J 2 bases, with 19 bases left between them. CDR3 size: 15 residues. DNA of the CDR3: TGCAGCGTAGTAGACCCAATCCTTTCTCAAGAGACCCAGTACTTC. It is translated as CSVVDPILSQETQYF.

In this sample, this clonotype turned up a few times. The chain combines TRBV9 with TRBJ2-5, with 10 nucleotides matching TRBD1. Germline V gives CDR1 SGDLS, CDR2 YYNGEE. V lost 4 bases to trimming and J lost 4 bases; unmatched junction nucleotides: 7. The CDR3 has 15 residues. The CDR3 is CASSLGTGESETQYF. DNA for the CDR3: TGTGCCAGCAGCCTCGGGACAGGGGAGTCAGAGACCCAGTACTTC.

V usage is TRBV6-1 and J usage is TRBJ2-5; 10 bases fit TRBD1. V lost 4 bases to trimming and J lost 5 bases; unmatched junction nucleotides: 7. The CDR3 sequence is 15 residues long. Looked up from germline, CDR1 is MNHNS and CDR2 is SASEGT. Here the CDR3 reads CASSVDRGLRETQYF. The DNA of the CDR3 is TGTGCCAGCAGTGTCGACAGGGGGCTTAGGGAGACCCAGTACTTC.

For this clonotype: One junction end disagrees with the germline gene, perhaps due to a read error. The chain combines TRBV7-8 with TRBJ2-1; no clear D gene. Looked up from germline, CDR1 is SGHVS and CDR2 is FQNEAQ. The CDR3 runs 12 residues. The CDR3 region is CASSTVYDEQFF. The CDR3 DNA reads as TGTGCCAGCAGCACCGTCTACGATGAGCAGTTCTTC.

The chain uses TRBV29-1 and TRBJ1-1; D possibly corresponds to TRBD1 (6 bases). There are 12 residues in the CDR3. V lost 7 bases and J lost 5, with 14 bases in between. Germline V lookup: CDR1 SQVTM, CDR2 ANQGSEA. Written as DNA, the CDR3 is TGCAGCGCGGAGGGGGGGGATACTGAAGCTTTCTTT. It is translated as CSAEGGDTEAFF.

The rearrangement links TRBV6-1 to TRBJ2-1; 9 nucleotides agree with TRBD1. The germline V gene has CDR1 MNHNS and CDR2 SASEGT. J was trimmed by 7 bases and V by 1 base; bases with no gene match: 2. The CDR3 consists of 14 residues. In DNA form, the CDR3 reads TGTGCCAGCAGTGAAGACAGGGGGCGGAATGAGCAGTTCTTC. It translates to CASSEDRGRNEQFF.

The chain joins TRBV7-2 to TRBJ2-5; weak D call: TRBD1 (6 bases). V lost 0 bases, J lost 1 base, and 9 bases lay in between. CDR1 SGHTA and CDR2 FQGNSA come from the germline V gene. The CDR3 length is 15 residues. The CDR3 reads CASSLAGAFQETQYF. The CDR3 region has the DNA TGTGCCAGCAGCTTAGCGGGGGCCTTCCAAGAGACCCAGTACTTC.

The chain has TRBV7-2 and TRBJ2-7; D remains ambiguous. The germline CDR1 and CDR2 sequences are SGHTA and FQGNSA. The CDR3 sequence is 14 residues long. V was trimmed by 3 bases and J by 1 base, leaving 10 bases between them. CDR3 residues: CASSFLPESYEQYF. Here the CDR3 DNA reads TGTGCCAGCAGCTTTCTCCCGGAATCCTACGAGCAGTACTTC.